This T cell receptor beta chain was documented in a study of blood T cell repertoires in COVID-19. In the authors' workflow: Scientists estimated how many nucleated cells there were by amplifying reference gene primers. TCRdb's table, derived via immunoSEQ multiplex PCR, lists solely in-frame clones and lacks some. Clone size and the V and J calls come from that table; the DNA yielded D and trimming. The table has hundreds of thousands of clones, approximately 83% seen once. CDR1 SGHRS and CDR2 YFSETQ come from the germline V gene. The CDR3 runs 15 residues. Deletions cut 2 bases from V and 4 bases from J, with 12 bases between.

The source is a human donor in a cohort sampled during active COVID-19. The sample taken for sequencing was peripheral blood. The gene calls are TRBV5-1 and TRBJ2-2, with TRBD1 as a possible D gene (7 bases). The CDR3 DNA follows: TGCGCCAGCAGCTTTAGACAGGGAGGCACCGGGGAGCTGTTTTTT. This translates into CASSFRQGGTGELFF.